This note documents a single T cell receptor beta chain sequence. The antigen remains undetermined. TCRdb keeps only in-frame clones here, not all; method: immunoSEQ multiplex PCR. The sample shows 2 million to 2.5 million clones, 90% to 95% of them seen only once. This sample is part of a study of shared clonotypes between healthy human individuals. Study overall: Plates per donor: three CD4 naive, three CD4 memory, two CD8 naive, one CD8 memory. Study-wide results and caveats: Donor clonotype sharing was expected to depend on sequencing depth.

The germline V gene has CDR1 MNHEY and CDR2 SVGAGI. This CDR3 region has 13 residues. Trimming took 6 bases from V and 2 from J, leaving 10 bases between them. Specimen: naive CD4+ T cells from PBMCs. Regarding subset: CD45RA+ positively selected. The rearrangement joins TRBV6-5 to TRBJ1-1; the D gene is possibly TRBD1 (5 bases). This TCR was sampled from a man between 18 and 29 years old in good health. Some clones in this sample may be carry-over from other donors' samples. This CDR3 reads CASRGWDNTEAFF. In DNA form, the CDR3 reads TGTGCCAGCAGGGGTTGGGACAACACTGAAGCTTTCTTT.